The rows below give T cell receptor beta chains drawn from one sample of a study of T-cell reconstitution after alpha-beta-depleted transplantation in children. A single record per CDR3 protein comes from TCRdb applying MiXCR to the PCR reads. The sample has 450,000 to 550,000 distinct CDR3 sequences, over 9.5% seen once; the top ten hold 12% to 15%. Sequenced here: PBMCs, mostly from graft donor cells, sampled 180 days after TCRalphabeta/CD19-depleted stem cell transplant. The origin of the receptors is a female patient between 2 and 15 years old who had a stem cell transplant for aplastic anemia, so the T cells may come from the graft donor. Both conserved end residues are part of each CDR3. Fields, in order: J gene, D gene, V gene, clone size, CDR3 protein, CDR3 DNA. The D gene is left open where the match is weak. Clone size is given for some rows only: seen once, a few or many times, or a class if the clone is expanded.

TRBJ2-2 | - | TRBV5-1 | few | CASSSRAPGTGELFF | TGCGCCAGCAGCAGCCGGGCGCCAGGCACCGGGGAGCTGTTTTTT
TRBJ2-2 | - | TRBV5-1 | many | CASSPAGRVHTGELFF | TGCGCCAGCAGCCCCGCGGGAAGGGTTCACACCGGGGAGCTGTTTTTT
TRBJ2-1 | TRBD2 | TRBV5-5 | many | CASSFGGRAGEQFF | TGTGCCAGCAGCTTCGGTGGGAGGGCCGGGGAGCAGTTCTTC
TRBJ2-5 | - | TRBV28 | many | CASSKGEQETQYF | TGTGCCAGCAGCAAAGGGGAGCAAGAGACCCAGTACTTC
TRBJ1-2 | TRBD1 | TRBV7-2 | many | CASSLTGRNGYTF | TGTGCCAGCAGCCTGACAGGGAGAAATGGCTACACCTTC
TRBJ2-5 | TRBD2 | TRBV6-5 | few | CASSYWASGAETQYF | TGTGCCAGCAGTTACTGGGCTAGCGGCGCGGAGACCCAGTACTTC
TRBJ2-7 | TRBD1 | TRBV29-1 | few | CSVAGDRATYEQYF | TGCAGCGTTGCCGGTGACAGGGCCACCTACGAGCAGTACTTC
TRBJ2-1 | - | TRBV7-9 | few | CASSAYLGMGEQFF | TGTGCCAGCAGCGCCTACCTAGGTATGGGTGAGCAGTTCTTC
TRBJ2-1 | TRBD1 | TRBV4-3 | few | CASSQVGTGGSEQFF | TGCGCCAGCAGCCAAGTTGGGACAGGGGGTAGTGAGCAGTTCTTC
TRBJ1-5 | - | TRBV12-3/TRBV12-4 | few | CASSLRGEYSNQPQHF | TGTGCCAGCAGTTTACGGGGGGAATATAGCAATCAGCCCCAGCATTTT
TRBJ2-1 | TRBD2 | TRBV5-8 | - | CASSPRGLADNEQFF | TGTGCCAGCAGCCCCCGGGGACTAGCGGACAATGAGCAGTTCTTC
TRBJ1-2 | - | TRBV6-5 | - | CASSYPGTSGYTF | TGTGCCAGCAGTTACCCAGGGACATCGGGCTACACCTTC
TRBJ2-2 | TRBD2 | TRBV12-3/TRBV12-4 | many | CASSLPRTSGTGELFF | TGTGCCAGCAGTTTACCCCGGACTAGCGGCACCGGGGAGCTGTTTTTT
TRBJ2-1 | TRBD2 | TRBV12-3/TRBV12-4 | - | CASSLGREPIYNEQFF | TGTGCCAGCAGTTTAGGGCGGGAGCCGATCTACAATGAGCAGTTCTTC
TRBJ2-4 | TRBD2 | TRBV12-3/TRBV12-4 | few | CASTERGVPAKNIQYF | TGTGCCAGCACCGAACGGGGGGTCCCAGCCAAAAACATTCAGTACTTC
TRBJ2-4 | - | TRBV29-1 | few | CSVEVSANIQYF | TGCAGCGTTGAAGTTAGCGCGAACATTCAGTACTTC
TRBJ2-2 | - | TRBV29-1 | many | CSVEFPAGRELFF | TGCAGCGTTGAATTCCCTGCGGGCCGGGAGCTGTTTTTT
TRBJ1-1 | - | TRBV28 | - | CASSFPRGGDTEAFF | TGTGCCAGCAGTTTCCCCAGGGGAGGGGATACTGAAGCTTTCTTT
TRBJ2-1 | TRBD1 | TRBV27 | - | CASSGQGATNEQFF | TGTGCCAGCAGCGGACAGGGGGCGACAAATGAGCAGTTCTTC
TRBJ2-1 | TRBD2 | TRBV7-9 | - | CASSSNRPLAGPYNEQFF | TGTGCCAGCAGCTCCAACCGCCCCCTAGCGGGGCCCTACAATGAGCAGTTCTTC
TRBJ2-1 | - | TRBV9 | - | CASSPGGGPSSYNEQFF | TGTGCCAGCAGCCCAGGGGGGGGCCCTAGCTCCTACAATGAGCAGTTCTTC
TRBJ1-3 | - | TRBV28 | few | CASRPGRSGNTIYF | TGTGCCAGCAGACCGGGACGCTCTGGAAACACCATATATTTT
TRBJ2-1 | TRBD2 | TRBV19 | - | CASSTPRLAGDYNEQFF | TGTGCCAGTAGTACTCCGAGACTAGCGGGGGATTACAATGAGCAGTTCTTC
TRBJ2-7 | - | TRBV5-1 | many | CASSNRLGVYEQYF | TGCGCCAGCAGCAACAGACTGGGGGTTTACGAGCAGTACTTC
TRBJ2-2 | TRBD1 | TRBV6-5 | few | CASNTNLQGYPTGELFF | TGTGCCAGCAACACAAACTTACAGGGGTACCCCACCGGGGAGCTGTTTTTT
TRBJ2-1 | TRBD2 | TRBV20-1 | many | CSARGLAGGPWDEQFF | TGCAGTGCTAGAGGGCTAGCGGGAGGCCCGTGGGATGAGCAGTTCTTC
TRBJ1-2 | - | TRBV6-1 | few | CASSERRDGYTF | TGTGCCAGCAGTGAACGAAGGGATGGCTACACCTTC
TRBJ1-1 | - | TRBV29-1 | few | CSVVTVELNTEAFF | TGCAGCGTTGTGACAGTCGAATTGAACACTGAAGCTTTCTTT
TRBJ2-1 | TRBD2 | TRBV20-1 | - | CSASLPRGGSSYNEQFF | TGCAGTGCTAGTTTGCCAAGAGGCGGGAGCTCCTACAATGAGCAGTTCTTC
TRBJ2-3 | - | TRBV4-2 | few | CASSRPGHLTDTQYF | TGTGCCAGCAGCCGACCGGGACACTTAACAGATACGCAGTATTTT
TRBJ2-1 | TRBD2 | TRBV29-1 | few | CSALGLAPQRRNEQFF | TGCAGCGCTCTGGGACTAGCGCCCCAAAGGAGGAATGAGCAGTTCTTC
TRBJ2-2 | - | TRBV12-3/TRBV12-4 | many | CASSNIGGELFF | TGTGCCAGCAGCAACATCGGCGGGGAGCTGTTTTTT
TRBJ2-7 | TRBD2 | TRBV29-1 | few | CSVDPSGRSHEQYF | TGCAGCGTTGATCCTAGCGGGAGAAGCCACGAGCAGTACTTC
TRBJ2-1 | - | TRBV20-1 | few | CSAKTINEQFF | TGCAGTGCCAAGACTATTAATGAGCAGTTCTTC
TRBJ2-5 | - | TRBV6-2/TRBV6-3 | many | CASSGVGPQETQYF | TGTGCCAGCAGTGGTGTAGGCCCACAAGAGACCCAGTACTTC
TRBJ1-1 | - | TRBV14 | few | CASSQELGVQFTNDLNTEAFF | TGTGCCAGCAGCCAAGAACTCGGGGTCCAGTTTACGAATGATTTGAACACTGAAGCTTTCTTT
TRBJ1-1 | - | TRBV12-3/TRBV12-4 | many | CASSPRQAGMNTEAFF | TGTGCCAGCAGTCCTCGACAGGCGGGGATGAACACTGAAGCTTTCTTT
TRBJ2-3 | TRBD2 | TRBV7-9 | - | CASRPSGRWADTQYF | TGTGCCAGCAGACCTAGCGGGAGATGGGCAGATACGCAGTATTTT
TRBJ1-1 | TRBD1 | TRBV20-1 | - | CSAPRQGYEAFF | TGCAGTGCGCCGAGACAGGGGTACGAAGCTTTCTTT
TRBJ2-3 | - | TRBV19 | few | CASSAGPSTDTQYF | TGTGCCAGTAGTGCGGGACCGAGCACAGATACGCAGTATTTT
TRBJ1-3 | TRBD1 | TRBV11-2 | - | CASSLDRGRTAGNTIYF | TGTGCCAGCAGCTTAGACAGGGGGCGTACTGCTGGAAACACCATATATTTT
TRBJ1-5 | - | TRBV6-2/TRBV6-3 | few | CASMGHYSNQPQHF | TGTGCCAGCATGGGACACTATAGCAATCAGCCCCAGCATTTT
TRBJ2-3 | - | TRBV7-9 | - | CASSKTATDTQYF | TGTGCCAGCAGCAAAACAGCCACAGATACGCAGTATTTT
TRBJ2-1 | - | TRBV20-1 | few | CSARDLRQPIFNEQFF | TGCAGTGCTAGAGATCTCCGACAGCCAATTTTTAATGAGCAGTTCTTC
TRBJ2-5 | - | TRBV29-1 | - | CSVGSQVETQYF | TGCAGCGTTGGGTCACAGGTCGAGACCCAGTACTTC
TRBJ2-7 | - | TRBV6-5 | - | CASSYSQGYEQYF | TGTGCCAGCAGTTACTCTCAGGGCTACGAGCAGTACTTC
TRBJ2-3 | TRBD2 | TRBV4-3 | - | CASSQYERGNTDTQYF | TGCGCCAGCAGCCAGTACGAGCGGGGTAACACAGATACGCAGTATTTT
TRBJ2-1 | - | TRBV30 | few | CACYRAGEQFF | TGTGCCTGCTACAGGGCGGGGGAGCAGTTCTTC
TRBJ2-1 | - | TRBV20-1 | few | CSARDEYMDNEQFF | TGCAGTGCTAGAGATGAGTATATGGACAATGAGCAGTTCTTC
TRBJ2-1 | - | TRBV12-3/TRBV12-4 | many | CASTRSDEQFF | TGTGCCAGCACCCGTAGTGATGAGCAGTTCTTC
TRBJ2-2 | TRBD1 | TRBV5-1 | few | CASSLGQGGLKNTGELFF | TGCGCCAGCAGCCTCGGACAGGGTGGACTTAAGAACACCGGGGAGCTGTTTTTT
TRBJ1-2 | - | TRBV4-2 | many | CASSPGGRARGGYGYTF | TGTGCCAGCAGCCCAGGAGGGCGCGCGAGGGGTGGCTATGGCTACACCTTC
TRBJ2-5 | - | TRBV29-1 | few | CSVVGTGAETQYF | TGCAGCGTTGTTGGGACGGGGGCAGAGACCCAGTACTTC
TRBJ1-1 | - | TRBV20-1 | - | CSAIRQVINTEAFF | TGCAGTGCGATTAGACAGGTTATCAACACTGAAGCTTTCTTT
TRBJ2-5 | TRBD1 | TRBV18 | many | CASSPGDRVLETQYF | TGTGCCAGCTCACCAGGGGACAGGGTATTGGAGACCCAGTACTTC
TRBJ2-6 | TRBD1 | TRBV6-5 | - | CASSYSSQGAGANVLTF | TGTGCCAGCAGCTACTCCTCACAGGGGGCTGGGGCCAACGTCCTGACTTTC
TRBJ1-2 | - | TRBV6-1 | - | CASSEIGVRGYYGYTF | TGTGCCAGCAGTGAAATCGGTGTCAGGGGCTACTATGGCTACACCTTC
TRBJ2-1 | - | TRBV7-9 | - | CASSSKDTYNEQFF | TGTGCCAGCAGCTCAAAGGACACCTACAATGAGCAGTTCTTC
TRBJ1-3 | - | TRBV11-2 | - | CASSLGLGRAGSGNTIYF | TGTGCCAGCAGCTTAGGATTAGGTAGGGCCGGATCTGGAAACACCATATATTTT
TRBJ2-3 | TRBD1 | TRBV7-9 | - | CASSFRDRDDDTQYF | TGTGCCAGCAGCTTCCGGGACAGGGATGATGATACGCAGTATTTT